A selection of T cell receptor beta chains follows, all from one sample in a study of blood T cell repertoires in COVID-19. Measured with immunoSEQ multiplex PCR; TCRdb has only the in-frame clones, and not every one. This table has 110,000 to 150,000 clones, about 87% appearing once. Sequencing was done on a sample of peripheral blood. The receptors originated from a human donor in a cohort sampled during active COVID-19. The CDR3 runs from the conserved cysteine through the conserved F or W. The order of the fields is clone size, J gene, CDR3 length, V gene, D gene, CDR3 protein, CDR3 DNA. The D gene is left open where the match is weak. Size tells how often a clone was seen (once, few, many) or the class of an expanded clone, and some rows leave it out.

abundance: -
j_gene: TRBJ2-1
len: 15
v_gene: TRBV6-5
d_gene: TRBD2
CDR3aa: CASTHWEGAYNEQFF
CDR3nt: TGTGCCAGCACTCACTGGGAGGGAGCCTACAATGAGCAGTTCTTC

abundance: -
j_gene: TRBJ2-1
len: 14
v_gene: TRBV5-1
d_gene: -
CDR3aa: CASSLLQKKDEQFF
CDR3nt: TGCGCCAGCAGCTTGTTACAGAAGAAGGATGAGCAGTTCTTC

abundance: few
j_gene: TRBJ1-2
len: 15
v_gene: TRBV5-1
d_gene: TRBD1
CDR3aa: CASSSMGQGTYGYTF
CDR3nt: TGCGCCAGCAGCTCCATGGGACAGGGGACCTATGGCTACACCTTC

abundance: once
j_gene: TRBJ2-7
len: 15
v_gene: TRBV6-8
d_gene: TRBD2
CDR3aa: CASSSGLAVAYEQYF
CDR3nt: TGTGCCAGCAGTTCGGGACTAGCGGTTGCTTACGAGCAGTACTTC

abundance: once
j_gene: TRBJ2-1
len: 13
v_gene: TRBV12-3/TRBV12-4
d_gene: -
CDR3aa: CASSLSRAGEQFF
CDR3nt: TGTGCCAGCAGTTTATCTAGAGCGGGTGAGCAGTTCTTC

abundance: -
j_gene: TRBJ1-4
len: 14
v_gene: TRBV7-3
d_gene: TRBD1
CDR3aa: CASRIGQGDEKLFF
CDR3nt: TGTGCCAGCAGGATAGGACAGGGAGATGAAAAACTGTTTTTT

abundance: -
j_gene: TRBJ2-3
len: 16
v_gene: TRBV14
d_gene: -
CDR3aa: CASSQGVVLRTDTQYF
CDR3nt: TGTGCCAGCAGCCAAGGAGTAGTACTACGCACAGATACGCAGTATTTT

abundance: -
j_gene: TRBJ2-1
len: 15
v_gene: TRBV7-8
d_gene: TRBD2
CDR3aa: CASSLGTSGAHEQFF
CDR3nt: TGTGCCAGCAGCTTAGGGACTAGCGGGGCCCATGAGCAGTTCTTC

abundance: -
j_gene: TRBJ2-1
len: 15
v_gene: TRBV7-3
d_gene: TRBD2
CDR3aa: CASSTGGAIGNEQFF
CDR3nt: TGTGCCAGCAGCACCGGGGGGGCAATCGGCAATGAGCAGTTCTTC

abundance: -
j_gene: TRBJ2-3
len: 18
v_gene: TRBV28
d_gene: TRBD1
CDR3aa: CASSLWTAGTGHTDTQYF
CDR3nt: TGTGCCAGCAGTTTATGGACCGCCGGGACAGGGCACACAGATACGCAGTATTTT

abundance: -
j_gene: TRBJ1-5
len: 18
v_gene: TRBV28
d_gene: TRBD1
CDR3aa: CASSSHPGQGRDNQPQHF
CDR3nt: TGTGCCAGCAGTTCACACCCGGGACAGGGACGCGACAATCAGCCCCAGCATTTT

abundance: -
j_gene: TRBJ1-2
len: 13
v_gene: TRBV6-1
d_gene: -
CDR3aa: CASSEMENYGYTF
CDR3nt: TGTGCCAGCAGTGAAATGGAGAACTATGGCTACACCTTC

abundance: -
j_gene: TRBJ2-3
len: 17
v_gene: TRBV5-4
d_gene: TRBD2
CDR3aa: CASEPLEAGGPSDTQYF
CDR3nt: TGTGCCAGCGAGCCCCTGGAGGCGGGGGGGCCCTCAGATACGCAGTATTTT

abundance: -
j_gene: TRBJ2-1
len: 14
v_gene: TRBV29-1
d_gene: -
CDR3aa: CSVPDRTSYNEQFF
CDR3nt: TGCAGCGTTCCCGACAGGACCTCCTACAATGAGCAGTTCTTC

abundance: once
j_gene: TRBJ1-1
len: 14
v_gene: TRBV11-2
d_gene: -
CDR3aa: CASSLAGGRTEAFF
CDR3nt: TGTGCCAGCAGCTTAGCGGGCGGGAGGACTGAAGCTTTCTTT

abundance: -
j_gene: TRBJ1-2
len: 19
v_gene: TRBV7-8
d_gene: -
CDR3aa: CASSRGRGYTQVWADGYTF
CDR3nt: TGTGCCAGCAGCAGGGGCAGGGGATACACACAGGTTTGGGCGGATGGCTACACCTTC

abundance: -
j_gene: TRBJ2-5
len: 17
v_gene: TRBV3-1/TRBV3-2
d_gene: TRBD2
CDR3aa: CASSQDPRGGAPETQYF
CDR3nt: TGTGCCAGCAGCCAAGATCCGCGCGGGGGGGCCCCAGAGACCCAGTACTTC

abundance: few
j_gene: TRBJ1-2
len: 13
v_gene: TRBV19
d_gene: TRBD1
CDR3aa: CASFRQGASGYTF
CDR3nt: TGTGCCAGCTTTCGGCAGGGGGCGAGTGGCTACACCTTC

abundance: -
j_gene: TRBJ1-1
len: 16
v_gene: TRBV11-2
d_gene: -
CDR3aa: CASSLVGEGLNTEAFF
CDR3nt: TGTGCCAGCAGCTTAGTTGGTGAGGGATTGAACACTGAAGCTTTCTTT

abundance: -
j_gene: TRBJ2-2
len: 16
v_gene: TRBV6-5
d_gene: -
CDR3aa: CASSYSTLPGTGELFF
CDR3nt: TGTGCCAGCAGTTACTCTACCTTGCCAGGCACCGGGGAGCTGTTTTTT

abundance: -
j_gene: TRBJ1-2
len: 14
v_gene: TRBV5-1
d_gene: -
CDR3aa: CASSSGGDGYGYTF
CDR3nt: TGCGCCAGCAGCTCGGGCGGGGATGGGTATGGCTACACCTTC

abundance: -
j_gene: TRBJ2-5
len: 15
v_gene: TRBV5-1
d_gene: TRBD2
CDR3aa: CASSLVAGLQETQYF
CDR3nt: TGCGCCAGCAGCTTGGTAGCGGGGCTCCAAGAGACCCAGTACTTC

abundance: -
j_gene: TRBJ2-5
len: 19
v_gene: TRBV11-2
d_gene: TRBD2
CDR3aa: CASSLFRTSGASPQETQYF
CDR3nt: TGTGCCAGCAGCTTATTCAGGACTAGCGGGGCTAGCCCCCAAGAGACCCAGTACTTC

abundance: -
j_gene: TRBJ1-2
len: 14
v_gene: TRBV5-1
d_gene: -
CDR3aa: CASSPGGGDYGYTF
CDR3nt: TGCGCCAGCAGCCCCGGAGGGGGGGACTATGGCTACACCTTC

abundance: -
j_gene: TRBJ2-1
len: 16
v_gene: TRBV10-3
d_gene: TRBD1
CDR3aa: CAISESRGQDYNEQFF
CDR3nt: TGTGCCATCAGTGAGTCGCGGGGACAGGATTACAATGAGCAGTTCTTC

abundance: -
j_gene: TRBJ2-5
len: 15
v_gene: TRBV15
d_gene: TRBD1
CDR3aa: CATSSRQGIIETQYF
CDR3nt: TGTGCCACCAGCAGTAGACAGGGAATCATAGAGACCCAGTACTTC

abundance: -
j_gene: TRBJ2-7
len: 14
v_gene: TRBV7-2
d_gene: TRBD1
CDR3aa: CASSPGTGVYEQYF
CDR3nt: TGTGCCAGCAGCCCCGGGACAGGAGTCTACGAGCAGTACTTC

abundance: -
j_gene: TRBJ1-1
len: 10
v_gene: TRBV7-6
d_gene: -
CDR3aa: CASSSNEAFF
CDR3nt: TGTGCCAGCAGCTCAAATGAAGCTTTCTTT

abundance: -
j_gene: TRBJ1-4
len: 13
v_gene: TRBV30
d_gene: -
CDR3aa: CAWSVRLSEKLFF
CDR3nt: TGTGCCTGGAGTGTACGATTGAGTGAAAAACTGTTTTTT